This entry lists 26 T cell receptor beta chains sequenced from one sample in a study of chemoradiotherapy in HPV16-positive cancers. Generated by immunoSEQ multiplex PCR, the TCRdb table keeps only in-frame clones and is missing some. The sample records thousands of clones, around 83% being singletons. This specimen consisted of blood, obtained from a patient who underwent chemoradiotherapy. These receptors all stem from a human donor with HPV-associated anogenital cancer.

The rearrangement links TRBV23-1 to TRBJ1-1; D is unresolved. TRBV23-1 is designated an ORF whose function remains uncertain. Trimming shortened V by 0 bases and J by 1 base, and 9 bases separated the two germline ends. The CDR3 sequence is 15 residues long. The CDR3 DNA reads as TGCGCCAGCAGTCAATCTCCTGCGCCGAACACTGAAGCTTTCTTT. Translating it yields CASSQSPAPNTEAFF.

The rearrangement links TRBV5-1 to TRBJ1-2; D uncertain. Trimming took off 4 bases at V and 4 bases at J, with 17 bases between the two ends. From germline, CDR1 is SGHRS and CDR2 YFSETQ. The CDR3 loop spans 15 amino acids. CDR3 in DNA: TGCGCCAGCAGCGTTTCGATAAGGACGGCCTATGGCTACACCTTC. It is translated as CASSVSIRTAYGYTF.

The chain links TRBV18 to TRBJ2-7; 7 nucleotides align to TRBD1. Germline loops: CDR1 KGHSH, CDR2 LQKENI. This CDR3 has 12 residues. J was trimmed by 5 bases and V by 5 bases; bases with no gene match: 3. The DNA for the CDR3 is TGTGCCAGCTCAGCGACAGGGCACGAGCAGTACTTC. This encodes CASSATGHEQYF. Filled out from reference TRBV18 and TRBJ2-7, the complete variable domain reads NAGVMQNPRHLVRRRGQEARLRCSPMKGHSHVYWYRQLPEEGLKFMVYLQKENIIDESGMPKERFSAEFPKEGPSILRIQQVVRGDSAAYFCASSATGHEQYFGPGTRLTVT.

J is TRBJ1-1 and V is TRBV7-6, with D possibly matching TRBD1 (5 bases). CDR1 and CDR2 (germline): SGHVS, FNYEAQ. V dropped 0 bases and J dropped 0 bases, with 8 bases sitting between them. This CDR3 region has 15 residues. CDR3 nucleotides: TGTGCCAGCAGCTTAGCGCAGGGAGTGAACACTGAAGCTTTCTTT. The encoded protein is CASSLAQGVNTEAFF.

The J gene is TRBJ2-1, the V gene TRBV27; D gene ambiguous. Germline V gene data show CDR1 as MNHEY and CDR2 as SMNVEV (reference sequence). The ends were cut back, 3 bases at V and 5 bases at J, with 8 bases in the middle. The CDR3 has 13 amino acids. CDR3 in amino acids: CASSLAVNNEQFF. The CDR3 nucleotides are TGTGCCAGCAGTTTGGCGGTTAACAATGAGCAGTTCTTC.

This clone was seen a handful of times. The chain carries TRBV7-2 and TRBJ1-4; D gene ambiguous. CDR1 SGHTA and CDR2 FQGNSA come from the germline V gene. Trimming took 1 base from V and 12 from J, leaving 18 bases between them. The CDR3 length is 15 residues. The CDR3 DNA reads TGTGCCAGCAGCTTAGAGTTTGGTGAAGGTTTTGAACTGTTTTTT. Its translation is CASSLEFGEGFELFF.

The rearrangement links TRBV29-1 to TRBJ2-7; TRBD1 matches at 7 bases. The germline CDR1 and CDR2 sequences are SQVTM and ANQGSEA. The length of the CDR3 is 12 residues. Trimming cost V 6 bases and J 0 bases; bases outside gene matches: 2. CDR3 region: CSVGDSSYEQYF. The CDR3 DNA reads as TGCAGCGTCGGGGACAGCTCCTACGAGCAGTACTTC.

The rearrangement links TRBV19 to TRBJ2-2; 9 bases fit TRBD2. V lost 5 bases and J lost 5; bases outside the gene matches: 6. CDR3 length: 15 residues. The V gene's germline CDR1 is LNHDA and CDR2 SQIVND (reference sequence). CDR3 loop: CASSPERGETGELFF. The CDR3 DNA is TGTGCCAGTAGTCCCGAGCGGGGGGAAACCGGGGAGCTGTTTTTT.

This clone appeared a single time. The chain uses TRBV25-1 and TRBJ1-4, with 7 bases fitting TRBD1. J was trimmed by 5 bases and V by 4 bases; bases with no gene match: 7. The CDR3 totals 15 residues. In germline, CDR1 is MGHDK, CDR2 SYGVNS. The CDR3 coding sequence is TGTGCCAGCAGTGCAGACAGGGCTACGAATGAAAAACTGTTTTTT. It translates to CASSADRATNEKLFF.

This clone was detected only once. DNA of the CDR3: TGTGCCACCAGCCGAGCTGAGGACCCGGCATCGGGTGCCCAGTACTTC. It translates to CATSRAEDPASGAQYF. The V gene is TRBV15, the J gene TRBJ2-5, with D unclear. CDR3 length: 16 amino acids. CDR1 is LNHNV, CDR2 YYDKDF, per germline (reference sequence). The germline V and J ends were trimmed by 5 bases and 9 bases, with 25 bases remaining between them.

This sequence joins TRBV10-3 and TRBJ2-3; D is unclear. Germline V lookup: CDR1 ENHRY, CDR2 SYGVKD. V was shortened by 10 bases and J by 0 bases, with 11 bases between the two germline ends. The CDR3 has 13 amino acids. CDR3 sequence reads: CATNIGSTDTQYF. CDR3 coding DNA: TGTGCCACAAATATCGGTAGCACAGATACGCAGTATTTT.

The chain has TRBV5-1 and TRBJ1-4; D might be TRBD1 (5 bases). Germline CDR1 is SGHRS and CDR2 is YFSETQ. The CDR3 loop spans 14 amino acids. Trimming removed 3 bases at V and 8 bases at J, with 14 bases between. CDR3 DNA: TGCGCCAGCAGCTCAGGGCAATTGAAGGAAAAACTGTTTTTT. It specifies CASSSGQLKEKLFF.

This sequence joins TRBV9 and TRBJ1-4; D unclear. CDR1 is SGDLS and CDR2 is YYNGEE in the germline V gene. V lost 0 bases to trimming and J lost 6 bases, with 6 bases between them. The length of the CDR3 is 13 residues. The CDR3 region has the DNA TGTGCCAGCAGCGTAGGGGGTGATGAAAAACTGTTTTTT. Translated, it gives CASSVGGDEKLFF. The complete variable domain, with remaining parts taken from reference TRBV9 and TRBJ1-4, reads DSGVTQTPKHLITATGQRVTLRCSPRSGDLSVYWYQQSLDQGLQFLIQYYNGEERAKGNILERFSAQQFPDLHSELNLSSLELGDSALYFCASSVGGDEKLFFGSGTQLSVL.

This chain uses TRBV6-6 with TRBJ2-1; possibly TRBD1 or TRBD2 for D (5 bases each). Germline CDR1 is MNHNY and CDR2 is SVGAGI (reference sequence). The length of the CDR3 is 16 residues. V was shortened by 7 bases and J by 0 bases, with 16 bases between the two germline ends. This CDR3 reads CASIKPGPSSYNEQFF. CDR3 sequence (DNA): TGTGCCAGCATTAAACCGGGACCCAGCTCCTACAATGAGCAGTTCTTC.

The chain is built from TRBV19 and TRBJ1-6; 7 nucleotides align to TRBD1. J gave up 7 bases and V 7 bases, and 4 bases lay outside the gene matches. Germline assignment: CDR1 LNHDA and CDR2 SQIVND (reference sequence). CDR3 length: 13 residues. The CDR3 sequence is CASKGQRNSPLHF. For the CDR3, the DNA is TGTGCCAGTAAGGGACAGCGGAATTCACCCCTCCACTTT.

This chain connects TRBV7-3 to TRBJ2-3, with TRBD2 identical over 11 bases. Looked up from germline, CDR1 is SGHTA and CDR2 is FQGTGA. The junction had 3 bases not matched to a gene; V was cut back by 5 bases and J by 5 bases. The CDR3 consists of 14 residues. The CDR3 is CASSVSGGGDTQYF. The CDR3 DNA sequence: TGTGCCAGCAGCGTTAGCGGGGGGGGAGATACGCAGTATTTT. Supplemented by reference TRBV7-3 and TRBJ2-3, the full variable domain reads GAGVSQTPSNKVTEKGKYVELRCDPISGHTALYWYRQSLGQGPEFLIYFQGTGAADDSGLPNDRFFAVRPEGSVSTLKIQRTERGDSAVYLCASSVSGGGDTQYFGPGTRLTVL.

J is TRBJ2-1 and V is TRBV4-3; weak D call: TRBD2 (5 bases). Germline loops: CDR1 LGHNA, CDR2 YSLEER. The CDR3 contains 14 residues. With 0 bases removed from V and 9 bases from J, the gap between germline ends came to 12 bases. The CDR3 sequence is CASSQDTFRGEQFF. The CDR3 region has the DNA TGCGCCAGCAGCCAAGATACATTCCGGGGTGAGCAGTTCTTC.

This sequence joins TRBV7-2 and TRBJ1-1, with D maybe TRBD1 (6 bases). Germline CDR1 SGHTA, CDR2 FQGNSA. This CDR3 has 16 amino acids. Trimming stripped 5 bases from V and 0 bases from J, with 16 bases between. The CDR3 DNA is TGTGCCAGCAGCCAATTACAGGGTCCTATGAACACTGAAGCTTTCTTT. Protein product: CASSQLQGPMNTEAFF.

The V and J genes are TRBV2 and TRBJ2-5; TRBD1 matches at 9 bases. The DNA matches TRBJ2-7 better at its end, which makes the J call doubtful. This CDR3 spans 12 amino acids. Germline CDR1 reads SNHLY; CDR2 reads FYNNEI. CDR3 coding DNA: TGTGCCAGCAAGTGGGACAGGGACGAGCAGTACTTC. As protein: CASKWDRDEQYF.

In its sample, this clone was seen a few times. CDR3 DNA: TGTGCCAGCAGCCAAGAAGGGCGGGCAGGGGACTATGGCTACACCTTC. It encodes CASSQEGRAGDYGYTF. This chain links TRBV4-2 with TRBJ1-2; a possible D gene is TRBD1 (6 bases). Germline V gene data show CDR1 as LGHNA and CDR2 as YNFKEQ. The CDR3 runs to 16 residues. Trimming stripped 0 bases from V and 3 bases from J, with 14 bases between.

This chain joins TRBV19 and TRBJ2-2, with 7 bases identical to TRBD1. The CDR3 runs to 12 residues. The V and J ends lost 5 bases and 7 bases, in that order; junction bases with no gene match: 1. Germline V gene sequence: CDR1 LNHDA, CDR2 SQIVND (reference sequence). The CDR3 coding sequence is TGTGCCAGTAGTTACAGGGGCGGGGAGCTGTTTTTT. Amino acids: CASSYRGGELFF.

This clone was seen only once. This rearrangement joins TRBV19 to TRBJ2-5; TRBD2 matches 11 bases. CDR3 length: 14 amino acids. The V gene end was trimmed by 6 bases and the J gene end by 4 bases; junction bases not matched to a gene: 4. Germline CDR1 reads LNHDA; CDR2 reads SQIVND (reference sequence). In nucleotides, the CDR3 is TGTGCCAGTAGCCTACTAGCGGGGGTAGAGACCCAGTACTTC. Protein product: CASSLLAGVETQYF.

This rearrangement joins TRBV5-1 to TRBJ2-1; D gene unclear. Germline CDR1 and CDR2: SGHRS and YFSETQ. The CDR3 extends over 14 amino acids. V lost 2 bases and J 2 bases, leaving 8 bases between the germline ends. CDR3 nucleotides: TGCGCCAGCAGCTTAGCGAGTACCTACAATGAGCAGTTCTTC. This codes for CASSLASTYNEQFF.

V usage is TRBV11-3 and J usage is TRBJ2-5; D could derive from TRBD1 or TRBD2 (6 bases each). The CDR3 length is 13 residues. V lost 4 bases, J lost 5 bases, and 11 bases lay in between. From germline, CDR1 is SGHNT and CDR2 YENEEA. The CDR3 here is CASSSGGVETQYF. In nucleotides, the CDR3 is TGTGCCAGCAGCTCCGGGGGCGTGGAGACCCAGTACTTC.

The rearrangement joins TRBV7-2 to TRBJ1-5, with D uncertain. The ends were cut back, 3 bases at V and 3 bases at J, with 6 bases in the middle. The germline V gene encodes CDR1 SGHTA and CDR2 FQGNSA. The CDR3 consists of 13 residues. Here the CDR3 DNA reads TGTGCCAGCAGCTTCCAAAACAATCAGCCCCAGCATTTT. This codes for CASSFQNNQPQHF.

The genes are TRBV5-6 and TRBJ2-1; D not certain. V lost 2 bases and J 0 bases, leaving 12 bases between the germline ends. There are 16 residues in the CDR3. Per the germline V gene, CDR1 is SGHDT and CDR2 is YYEEEE. The CDR3 DNA reads as TGTGCCAGCAGCTTCGGCCTCGGTAGCTCCTACAATGAGCAGTTCTTC. This codes for CASSFGLGSSYNEQFF.